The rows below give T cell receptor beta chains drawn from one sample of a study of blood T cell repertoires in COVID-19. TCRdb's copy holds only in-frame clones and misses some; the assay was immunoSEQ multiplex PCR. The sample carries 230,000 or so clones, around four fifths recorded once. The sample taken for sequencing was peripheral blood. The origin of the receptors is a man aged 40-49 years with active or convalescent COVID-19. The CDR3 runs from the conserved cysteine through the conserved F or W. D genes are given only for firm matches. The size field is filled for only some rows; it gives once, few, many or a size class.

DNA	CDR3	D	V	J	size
TGTGCCAGCAGTTACAGCAGCGCCCACTCCTACGAGCAGTACTTC	CASSYSSAHSYEQYF	NA	TRBV6-5	TRBJ2-7	NA
TGTGCCTGGAGTGCAGCGACCTCGACAGGGAAGGGAGGCTACACCTTC	CAWSAATSTGKGGYTF	TRBD1	TRBV30	TRBJ1-2	NA
TGTGCCAGCAGTTACGCTGAGTCCAATCAGCCCCAGCATTTT	CASSYAESNQPQHF	NA	TRBV6-6	TRBJ1-5	NA
TGTGCCAGCAGTGAATCACAGGTGGGAAATGGCTACACCTTC	CASSESQVGNGYTF	NA	TRBV6-1	TRBJ1-2	NA
TGTGCCAGCAGCCTGGGCAGGCTGCAAGGGACCCAGTACTTC	CASSLGRLQGTQYF	NA	TRBV3-1/TRBV3-2	TRBJ2-5	NA
TGCAGTGCTTTGGACTTCGCAACGCAGTATTTT	CSALDFATQYF	NA	TRBV20-1	TRBJ2-3	NA
TGTGCCAGCAGCAAAACAGGGCCCGACTCTGGAAACACCATATATTTT	CASSKTGPDSGNTIYF	NA	TRBV7-2	TRBJ1-3	NA
TGTGCCAGCAGTCAGGGGTTTTCACCCCTCCACTTT	CASSQGFSPLHF	NA	TRBV12-3/TRBV12-4	TRBJ1-6	NA
TGTGCCAGCAGCTTACAACAGGGTGTAGCCAAAAACATTCAGTACTTC	CASSLQQGVAKNIQYF	NA	TRBV5-4	TRBJ2-4	NA
TGTGCCAGCAGGGTGGATGGCGGGTCTGGGGCCAACGTCCTGACTTTC	CASRVDGGSGANVLTF	NA	TRBV2	TRBJ2-6	NA
TGTGCCAGCAGTTACTCGGCAGCGAACACCGGGGAGCTGTTTTTT	CASSYSAANTGELFF	NA	TRBV6-6	TRBJ2-2	NA
TGTGCCAGCACCCTCGGGGGGACCCAGTACTTC	CASTLGGTQYF	NA	TRBV7-9	TRBJ2-5	NA
TGCGCCAGCCGGAGGATAGCGGGAGGGCCATCAGATACGCAGTATTTT	CASRRIAGGPSDTQYF	TRBD2	TRBV10-2	TRBJ2-3	NA
TGCGCCAGTATGCGAGACAGGGGGTCCCTCGATGGCTACACCTTC	CASMRDRGSLDGYTF	TRBD1	TRBV10-2	TRBJ1-2	once
TGTGCCAGCTCACCACAGGGGGGGACTGAAGCTTTCTTT	CASSPQGGTEAFF	NA	TRBV18	TRBJ1-1	NA
TGTGCCACCAGCCCCGGGACAGGGGGCGTCTCTGGGGCCAACGTCCTGACTTTC	CATSPGTGGVSGANVLTF	TRBD1	TRBV24-1	TRBJ2-6	few
TGCGCCAGCAGCTTGGAACCAGGGTTGGACACCATATATTTT	CASSLEPGLDTIYF	NA	TRBV5-1	TRBJ1-3	NA
TGTGCCAGCAGAGTACAGGATTTGGCTGAAGCTTTCTTT	CASRVQDLAEAFF	NA	TRBV12-3/TRBV12-4	TRBJ1-1	NA
TGTGCCACCAGTGGAGCAGGGACTAGCGGGGGGACGGACTCCTACGAGCAGTACTTC	CATSGAGTSGGTDSYEQYF	TRBD2	TRBV24-1	TRBJ2-7	NA
TGTGCCAGCAGCCAAGATACAGCCAGCTCTGGAAACACCATATATTTT	CASSQDTASSGNTIYF	NA	TRBV14	TRBJ1-3	NA
TGTGCCACCAGTGATTCAACAGGACCGAGCCGCGGCTACACCTTC	CATSDSTGPSRGYTF	NA	TRBV24-1	TRBJ1-2	NA
TGTGCCTGGAGCCCAGAGGGACTTAGGCCCCAGCATTTT	CAWSPEGLRPQHF	NA	TRBV30	TRBJ1-5	once
TGTGCCAGCAGTTTTTATTTTCGGGGGACAGGGGGCTTCAATGAGCAGTTCTTC	CASSFYFRGTGGFNEQFF	TRBD1	TRBV28	TRBJ2-1	NA
TGTGCCAGTAGTATTATCGGCTCAGGTGAAGCTTTCTTT	CASSIIGSGEAFF	NA	TRBV19	TRBJ1-1	NA
TGTGCCATCAGCTGGACAGCCTACGAGCAGTACTTC	CAISWTAYEQYF	NA	TRBV10-3	TRBJ2-7	NA
TGTGCCAGTAGTATAGGAAGGGTAGCGGGGGAGTACAATGAGCAGTTCTTC	CASSIGRVAGEYNEQFF	TRBD2	TRBV19	TRBJ2-1	NA